The clone carrying this TCR beta chain was counted only a few times. Antigen unknown. This record comes from a study of cytomegalovirus exposure and HLA in healthy donors. Study-level findings and limits: The listing of fewer than 200 TCR beta chains classed them as cytomegalovirus-associated.

PCR was performed using 60 Vbeta and 13 Jbeta primers. Clones were sequenced by immunoSEQ multiplex PCR, and TCRdb holds only the in-frame ones, with some missing. Among more than 85,000 clones listed, about four fifths were seen once. The length of the CDR3 is 15 residues. The V and J ends lost 4 bases and 6 bases respectively, with 16 bases between them. Germline V gene data show CDR1 as SGHRS and CDR2 as YFSETQ. Sequencing was carried out using PBMCs. This sequence was found in a man younger than 40 in good health and CMV-seronegative. The V gene is TRBV5-1, the J gene TRBJ2-2, with unresolved D. CDR3 sequence reads: CASSRSSGRSGELFF. CDR3 bases: TGCGCCAGCAGCAGGTCGTCAGGTCGATCCGGGGAGCTGTTTTTT.